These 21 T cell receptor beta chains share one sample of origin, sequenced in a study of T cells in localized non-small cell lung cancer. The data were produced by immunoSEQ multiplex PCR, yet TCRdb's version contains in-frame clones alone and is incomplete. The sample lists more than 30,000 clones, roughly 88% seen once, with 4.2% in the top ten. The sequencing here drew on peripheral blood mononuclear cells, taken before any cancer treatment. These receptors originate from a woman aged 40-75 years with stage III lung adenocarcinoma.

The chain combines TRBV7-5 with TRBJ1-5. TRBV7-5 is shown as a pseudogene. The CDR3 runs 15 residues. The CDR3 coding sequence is TGTGTCAGAAGCCCACCCCGGGGGCAGAGGCAGCCCCAGCATTTT. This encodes CVRSPPRGQRQPQHF.

The CDR3 DNA is TGTGCCAGCAGTCTCTCCCGGGACAGTGGGGAGCTGTTTTTT. It yields the protein CASSLSRDSGELFF. The chain joins TRBV6-5 to TRBJ2-2, with 7 nucleotides matching TRBD1. The CDR3 has 14 residues. The germline CDR1 and CDR2 sequences are MNHEY and SVGAGI. Trimming cost V 5 bases and J 8 bases; bases outside gene matches: 8.

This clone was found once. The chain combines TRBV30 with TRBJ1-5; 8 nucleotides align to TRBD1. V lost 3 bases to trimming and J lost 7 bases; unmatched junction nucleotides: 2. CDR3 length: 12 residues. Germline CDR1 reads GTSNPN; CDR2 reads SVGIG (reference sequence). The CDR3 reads CAWSGQGQPQHF. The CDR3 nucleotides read TGTGCCTGGAGCGGACAGGGACAGCCCCAGCATTTT.

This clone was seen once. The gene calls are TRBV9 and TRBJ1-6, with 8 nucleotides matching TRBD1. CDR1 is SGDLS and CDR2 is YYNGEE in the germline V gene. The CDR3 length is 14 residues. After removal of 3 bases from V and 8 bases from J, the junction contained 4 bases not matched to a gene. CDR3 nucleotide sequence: TGTGCCAGCAGCGCGACAGGGGACGATTCACCCCTCCACTTT. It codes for CASSATGDDSPLHF. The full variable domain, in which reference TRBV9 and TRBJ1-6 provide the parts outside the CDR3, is DSGVTQTPKHLITATGQRVTLRCSPRSGDLSVYWYQQSLDQGLQFLIQYYNGEERAKGNILERFSAQQFPDLHSELNLSSLELGDSALYFCASSATGDDSPLHFGNGTRLTVT.

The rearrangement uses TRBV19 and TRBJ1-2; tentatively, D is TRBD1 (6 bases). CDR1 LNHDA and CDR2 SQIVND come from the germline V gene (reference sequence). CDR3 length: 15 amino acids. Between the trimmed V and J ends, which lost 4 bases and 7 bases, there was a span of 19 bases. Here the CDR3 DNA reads TGTGCCAGTAGTACCCGTCCTTCAGGGGCTGGTGGCTACACCTTC. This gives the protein CASSTRPSGAGGYTF.

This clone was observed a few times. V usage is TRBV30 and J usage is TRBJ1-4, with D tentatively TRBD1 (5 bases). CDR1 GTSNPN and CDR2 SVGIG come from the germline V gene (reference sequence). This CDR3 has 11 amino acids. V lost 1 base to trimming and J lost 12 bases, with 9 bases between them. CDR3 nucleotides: TGTGCCTGGAGTGAAGGGGTACAACTGTTTTTT. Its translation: CAWSEGVQLFF.

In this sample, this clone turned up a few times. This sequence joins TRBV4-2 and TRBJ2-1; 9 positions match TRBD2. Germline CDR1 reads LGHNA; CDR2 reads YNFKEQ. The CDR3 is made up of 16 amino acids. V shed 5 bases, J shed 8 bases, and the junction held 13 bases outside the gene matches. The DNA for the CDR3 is TGTGCCAGCAGCTTAGGCGGCGGGGGGGCGACCGATGAGCAGTTCTTC. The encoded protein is CASSLGGGGATDEQFF.

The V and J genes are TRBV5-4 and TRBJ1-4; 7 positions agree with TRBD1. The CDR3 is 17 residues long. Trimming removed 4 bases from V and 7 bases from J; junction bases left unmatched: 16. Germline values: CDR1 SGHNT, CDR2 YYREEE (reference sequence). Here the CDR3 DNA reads TGTGCCAGCAGCCCAACCCTAGGGACAGAGGGGCGTGAAAAACTGTTTTTT. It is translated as CASSPTLGTEGREKLFF.

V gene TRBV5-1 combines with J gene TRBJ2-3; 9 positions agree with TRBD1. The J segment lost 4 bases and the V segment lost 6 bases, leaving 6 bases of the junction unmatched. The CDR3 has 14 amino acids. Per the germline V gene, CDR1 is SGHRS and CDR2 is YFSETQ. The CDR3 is CASNGQGLADTQYF. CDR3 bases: TGCGCCAGCAATGGACAGGGGCTTGCAGATACGCAGTATTTT.

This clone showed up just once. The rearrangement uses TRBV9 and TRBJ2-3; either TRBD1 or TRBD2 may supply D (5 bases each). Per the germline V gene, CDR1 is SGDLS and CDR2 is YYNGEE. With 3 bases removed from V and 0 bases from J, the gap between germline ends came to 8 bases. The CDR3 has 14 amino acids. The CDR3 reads CASSARGSTDTQYF. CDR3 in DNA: TGTGCCAGCAGCGCGAGGGGAAGCACAGATACGCAGTATTTT.

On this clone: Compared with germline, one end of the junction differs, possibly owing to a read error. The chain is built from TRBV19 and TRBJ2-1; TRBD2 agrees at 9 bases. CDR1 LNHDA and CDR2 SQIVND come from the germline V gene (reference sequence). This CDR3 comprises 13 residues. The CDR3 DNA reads TGTGCCAGTAGCTCCCAGGCGAGCGGGGGGTTGATCTTC. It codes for CASSSQASGGLIF.

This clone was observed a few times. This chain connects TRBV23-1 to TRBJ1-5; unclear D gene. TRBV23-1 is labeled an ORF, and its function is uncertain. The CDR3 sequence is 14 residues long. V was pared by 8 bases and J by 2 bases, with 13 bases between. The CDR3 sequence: CASPPGGRNQPQHF. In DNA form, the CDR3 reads TGCGCCAGCCCTCCAGGAGGGCGCAATCAGCCCCAGCATTTT.

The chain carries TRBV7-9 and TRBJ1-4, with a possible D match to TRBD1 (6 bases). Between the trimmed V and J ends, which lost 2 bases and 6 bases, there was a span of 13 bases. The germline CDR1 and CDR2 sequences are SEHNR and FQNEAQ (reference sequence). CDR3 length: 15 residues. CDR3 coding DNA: TGTGCCAGCAGCTTAAAATGGACAGAGGATGAAAAACTGTTTTTT. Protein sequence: CASSLKWTEDEKLFF.

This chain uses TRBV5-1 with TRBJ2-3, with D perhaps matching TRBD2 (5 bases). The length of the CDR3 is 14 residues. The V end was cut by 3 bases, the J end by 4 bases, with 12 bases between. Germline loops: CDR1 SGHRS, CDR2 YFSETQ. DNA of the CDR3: TGCGCCAGCAGCTCGGACTCGATGGCAGATACGCAGTATTTT. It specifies CASSSDSMADTQYF.

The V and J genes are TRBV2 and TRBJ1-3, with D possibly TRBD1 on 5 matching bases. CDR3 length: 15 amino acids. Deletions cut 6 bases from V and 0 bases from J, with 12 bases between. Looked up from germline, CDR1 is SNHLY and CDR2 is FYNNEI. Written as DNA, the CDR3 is TGTGCCAGCAGCTTAACGAGGGGCTCTGGAAACACCATATATTTT. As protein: CASSLTRGSGNTIYF.

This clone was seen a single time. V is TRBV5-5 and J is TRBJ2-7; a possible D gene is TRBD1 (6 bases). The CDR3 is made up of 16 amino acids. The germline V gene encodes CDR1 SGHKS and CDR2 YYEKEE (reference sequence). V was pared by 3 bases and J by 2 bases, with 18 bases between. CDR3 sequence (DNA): TGTGCCAGCAGCTCTCAAGGGGACACAGCCCCCTACGAGCAGTACTTC. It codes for CASSSQGDTAPYEQYF.

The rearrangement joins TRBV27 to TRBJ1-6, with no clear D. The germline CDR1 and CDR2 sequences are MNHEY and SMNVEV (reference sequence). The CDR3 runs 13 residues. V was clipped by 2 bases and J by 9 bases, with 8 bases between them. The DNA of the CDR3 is TGTGCCAGCAGTTTAGAGCGGGGTTCACCCCTCCACTTT. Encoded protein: CASSLERGSPLHF.

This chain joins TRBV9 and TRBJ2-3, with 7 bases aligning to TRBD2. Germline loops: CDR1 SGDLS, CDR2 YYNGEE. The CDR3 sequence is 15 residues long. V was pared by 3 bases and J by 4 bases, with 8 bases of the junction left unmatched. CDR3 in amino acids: CASSAYGLGSDTQYF. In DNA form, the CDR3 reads TGTGCCAGCAGCGCATACGGACTAGGTTCAGATACGCAGTATTTT.

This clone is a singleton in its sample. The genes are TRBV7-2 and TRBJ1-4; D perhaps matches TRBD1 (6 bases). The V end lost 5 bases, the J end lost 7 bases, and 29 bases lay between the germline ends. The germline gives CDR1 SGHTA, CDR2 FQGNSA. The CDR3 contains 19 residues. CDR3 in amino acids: CASSPRGVFAGGSTEKLFF. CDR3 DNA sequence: TGTGCCAGCAGCCCGAGGGGGGTATTCGCTGGCGGTAGTACTGAAAAACTGTTTTTT.

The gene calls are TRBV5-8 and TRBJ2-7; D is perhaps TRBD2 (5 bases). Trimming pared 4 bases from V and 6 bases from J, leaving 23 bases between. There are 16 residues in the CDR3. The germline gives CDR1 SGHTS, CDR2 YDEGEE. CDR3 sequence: CASSGLTGNGNPEQYF. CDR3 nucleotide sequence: TGTGCCAGCAGCGGGTTAACGGGAAACGGCAACCCCGAGCAGTACTTC.

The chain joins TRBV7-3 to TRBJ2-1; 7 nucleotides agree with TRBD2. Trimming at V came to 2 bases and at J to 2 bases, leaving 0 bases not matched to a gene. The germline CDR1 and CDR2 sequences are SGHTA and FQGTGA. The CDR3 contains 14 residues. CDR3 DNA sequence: TGTGCCAGCAGCTTAGCGGGGGCCTACAATGAGCAGTTCTTC. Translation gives CASSLAGAYNEQFF.